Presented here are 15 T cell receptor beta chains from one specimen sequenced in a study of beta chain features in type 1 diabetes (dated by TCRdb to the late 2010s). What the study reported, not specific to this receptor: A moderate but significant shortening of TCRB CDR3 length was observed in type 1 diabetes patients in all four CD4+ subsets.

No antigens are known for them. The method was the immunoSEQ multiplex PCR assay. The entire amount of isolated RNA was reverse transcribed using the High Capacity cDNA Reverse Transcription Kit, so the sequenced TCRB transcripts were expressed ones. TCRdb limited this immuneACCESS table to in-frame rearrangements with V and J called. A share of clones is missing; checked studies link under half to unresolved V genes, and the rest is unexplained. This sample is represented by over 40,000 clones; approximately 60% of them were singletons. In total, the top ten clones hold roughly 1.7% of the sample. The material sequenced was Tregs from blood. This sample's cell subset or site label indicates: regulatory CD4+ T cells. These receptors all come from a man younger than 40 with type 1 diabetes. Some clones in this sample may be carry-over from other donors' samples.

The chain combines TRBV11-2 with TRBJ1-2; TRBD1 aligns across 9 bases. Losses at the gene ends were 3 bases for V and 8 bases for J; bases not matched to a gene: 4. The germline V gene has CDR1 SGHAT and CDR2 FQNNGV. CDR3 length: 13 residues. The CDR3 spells CASSLTGGLGYTF. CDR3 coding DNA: TGTGCCAGCAGCTTGACAGGGGGATTAGGCTACACCTTC.

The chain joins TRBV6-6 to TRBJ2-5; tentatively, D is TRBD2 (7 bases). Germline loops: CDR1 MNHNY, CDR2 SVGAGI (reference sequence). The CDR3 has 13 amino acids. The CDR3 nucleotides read TGTTCACGATTAGGGGGGGGCCAAGAGACCCAGTACTTC. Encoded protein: CSRLGGGQETQYF.

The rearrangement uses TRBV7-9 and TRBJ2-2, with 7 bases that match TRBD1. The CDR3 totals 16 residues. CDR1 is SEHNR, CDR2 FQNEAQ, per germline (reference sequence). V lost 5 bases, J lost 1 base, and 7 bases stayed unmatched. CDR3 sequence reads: CASSHPRQGNTGELFF. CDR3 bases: TGTGCCAGCAGCCACCCGAGACAGGGGAACACCGGGGAGCTGTTTTTT.

The CDR3 DNA is TGTGCCAGCAGCTCCGCAGGGGGTATTGACTATGGCTACACCTTC. This translates into CASSSAGGIDYGYTF. J is TRBJ1-2 and V is TRBV9, with 7 nucleotides matching TRBD1. The CDR3 is 15 residues long. Per germline, CDR1 SGDLS and CDR2 YYNGEE. V lost 4 bases, J lost 3 bases, and 9 bases stayed unmatched. Complete variable domain (other parts from reference TRBV9 and TRBJ1-2): DSGVTQTPKHLITATGQRVTLRCSPRSGDLSVYWYQQSLDQGLQFLIQYYNGEERAKGNILERFSAQQFPDLHSELNLSSLELGDSALYFCASSSAGGIDYGYTFGSGTRLTVV.

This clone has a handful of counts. In DNA form, the CDR3 reads TGTGCCATCAGTCAGAGGTACGAGCAGTACTTC. It encodes CAISQRYEQYF. The V and J genes are TRBV10-3 and TRBJ2-7; no clear D. The germline gives CDR1 ENHRY, CDR2 SYGVKD. The CDR3 length is 11 residues. Trimming stripped 5 bases from V and 4 bases from J, with 6 bases between.

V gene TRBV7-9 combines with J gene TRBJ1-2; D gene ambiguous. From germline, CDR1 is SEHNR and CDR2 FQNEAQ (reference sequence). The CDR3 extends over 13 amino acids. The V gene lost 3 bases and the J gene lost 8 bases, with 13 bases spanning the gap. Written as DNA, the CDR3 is TGTGCCAGCAGCTTGGAGGGTCTCGGGGGCTACACCTTC. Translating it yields CASSLEGLGGYTF. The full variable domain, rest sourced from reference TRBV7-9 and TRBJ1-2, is DTGVSQNPRHKITKRGQNVTFRCDPISEHNRLYWYRQTLGQGPEFLTYFQNEAQLEKSRLLSDRFSAERPKGSFSTLEIQRTEQGDSAMYLCASSLEGLGGYTFGSGTRLTVV.

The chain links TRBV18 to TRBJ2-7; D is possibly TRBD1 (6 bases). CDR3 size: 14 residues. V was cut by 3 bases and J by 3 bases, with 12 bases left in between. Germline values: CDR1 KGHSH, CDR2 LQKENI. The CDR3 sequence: CASSPLQGNYEQYF. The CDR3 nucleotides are TGTGCCAGCTCACCCCTACAGGGAAACTACGAGCAGTACTTC.

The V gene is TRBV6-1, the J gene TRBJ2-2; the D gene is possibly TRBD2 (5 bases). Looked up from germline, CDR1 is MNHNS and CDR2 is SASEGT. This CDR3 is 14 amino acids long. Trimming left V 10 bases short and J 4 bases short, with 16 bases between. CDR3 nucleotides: TGTGCCATCCCCGCAGTGGGGAGCACCGGGGAGCTGTTTTTT. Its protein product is CAIPAVGSTGELFF.

The CDR3 DNA is TGTGCCTGCGGGCGGGGGGGCGGCACAGATACGCAGTATTTT. It specifies CACGRGGGTDTQYF. J is TRBJ2-3 and V is TRBV30; 9 positions match TRBD2. Trimming cost V 6 bases and J 1 base; bases outside gene matches: 5. CDR1 GTSNPN and CDR2 SVGIG come from the germline V gene (reference sequence). This CDR3 is 14 amino acids long.

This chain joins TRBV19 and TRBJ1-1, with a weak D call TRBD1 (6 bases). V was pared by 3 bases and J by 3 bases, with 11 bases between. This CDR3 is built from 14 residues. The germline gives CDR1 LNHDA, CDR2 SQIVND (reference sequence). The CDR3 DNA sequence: TGTGCCAGTAGTATGCGGGGGGCCCACACTGAAGCTTTCTTT. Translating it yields CASSMRGAHTEAFF.

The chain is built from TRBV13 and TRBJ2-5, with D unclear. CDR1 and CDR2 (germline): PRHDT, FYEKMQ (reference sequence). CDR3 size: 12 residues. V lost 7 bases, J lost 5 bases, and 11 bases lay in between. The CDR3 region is CASIPTRETQYF. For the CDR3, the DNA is TGTGCCAGCATCCCCACCCGGGAGACCCAGTACTTC.

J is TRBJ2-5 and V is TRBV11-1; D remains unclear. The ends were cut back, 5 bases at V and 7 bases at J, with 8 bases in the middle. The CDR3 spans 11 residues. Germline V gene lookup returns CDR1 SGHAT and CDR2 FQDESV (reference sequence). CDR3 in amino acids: CASSLLGTQYF. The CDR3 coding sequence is TGTGCCAGCAGCCTACTCGGGACCCAGTACTTC. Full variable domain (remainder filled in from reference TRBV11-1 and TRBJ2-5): EAEVAQSPRYKITEKSQAVAFWCDPISGHATLYWYRQILGQGPELLVQFQDESVVDDSQLPKDRFSAERLKGVDSTLKIQPAELGDSAMYLCASSLLGTQYFGPGTRLLVL.

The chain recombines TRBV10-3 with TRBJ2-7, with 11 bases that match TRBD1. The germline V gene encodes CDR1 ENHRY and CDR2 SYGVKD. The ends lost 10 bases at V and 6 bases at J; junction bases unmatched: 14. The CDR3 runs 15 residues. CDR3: CATRPRQGQGVEQYF. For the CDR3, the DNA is TGTGCCACTCGCCCCCGCCAGGGACAGGGGGTCGAGCAGTACTTC.

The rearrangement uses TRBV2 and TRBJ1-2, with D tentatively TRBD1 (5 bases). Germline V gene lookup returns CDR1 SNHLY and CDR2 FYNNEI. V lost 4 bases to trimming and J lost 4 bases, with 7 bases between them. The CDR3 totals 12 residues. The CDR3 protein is CASSVQVYGYTF. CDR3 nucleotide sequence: TGTGCCAGCAGTGTACAGGTCTATGGCTACACCTTC. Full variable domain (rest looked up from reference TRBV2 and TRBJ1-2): EPEVTQTPSHQVTQMGQEVILRCVPISNHLYFYWYRQILGQKVEFLVSFYNNEISEKSEIFDDQFSVERPDGSNFTLKIRSTKLEDSAMYFCASSVQVYGYTFGSGTRLTVV.

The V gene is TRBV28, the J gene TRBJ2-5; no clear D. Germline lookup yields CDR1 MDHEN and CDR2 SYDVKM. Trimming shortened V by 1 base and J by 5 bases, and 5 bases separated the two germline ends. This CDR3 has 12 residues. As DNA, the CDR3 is TGTGCCAGCAGTTTATACCGGGAGACCCAGTACTTC. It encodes CASSLYRETQYF.